A single sample gave rise to the 25 T cell receptor beta chains below, sequenced in a study of a mutant IDH1 vaccine in newly diagnosed glioma. No cognate antigen is known for these TCRs. Indicated time point: week 11, during vaccination. Alongside topical imiquimod, each dose of vaccine comprised 300 ug of mutant IDH1 20-mer peptide. Generated by immunoSEQ multiplex PCR, the TCRdb table keeps only in-frame clones and is missing some. The sample contains under 35,000 clones, around 89% of which appear only once. The material sequenced was PBMCs, taken from a glioma patient whose treatment included an IDH1 peptide vaccine. These receptors were collected from a man between 18 and 29 years old with glioma.

This chain links TRBV12-5 with TRBJ1-1; D is unresolved. This CDR3 is 12 amino acids long. CDR1 is LGHNT and CDR2 is FRNRAP in the germline V gene. The V end lost 7 bases, the J end lost 1 base, and 7 bases lay between the germline ends. The CDR3 protein is CASARGNTEAFF. CDR3 coding DNA: TGTGCTAGTGCCCGGGGGAACACTGAAGCTTTCTTT.

This clone was picked up one time. The CDR3 sequence is CASSRGTSSSNEQFF. CDR3 sequence (DNA): TGTGCCAGCAGCCGTGGGACTAGCAGTTCCAATGAGCAGTTCTTC. V gene TRBV5-4 combines with J gene TRBJ2-1, with 9 positions matching TRBD2. The CDR3 runs to 15 residues. In germline, CDR1 is SGHNT, CDR2 YYREEE (reference sequence). Trimming cost V 4 bases and J 6 bases; bases outside gene matches: 8.

The J gene is TRBJ2-3, the V gene TRBV30, with TRBD1 matching 7 bases. This CDR3 is built from 13 residues. V lost 4 bases and J lost 2; bases outside the gene matches: 3. Germline V gene sequence: CDR1 GTSNPN, CDR2 SVGIG (reference sequence). The chain's CDR3 is CAWTGQATDTQYF. CDR3 DNA sequence: TGTGCCTGGACCGGACAGGCCACAGATACGCAGTATTTT.

This chain connects TRBV7-2 to TRBJ1-5; D perhaps matches TRBD1 (6 bases). The germline gives CDR1 SGHTA, CDR2 FQGNSA. Trimming left V 0 bases short and J 4 bases short, with 10 bases between. This CDR3 contains 15 residues. The DNA of the CDR3 is TGTGCCAGCAGCTTAGCGGGTCAGGGGAATCAGCCCCAGCATTTT. Its translation is CASSLAGQGNQPQHF. Based on the CDR3 plus reference TRBV7-2 and TRBJ1-5, the full variable domain is GAGVSQSPSNKVTEKGKDVELRCDPISGHTALYWYRQSLGQGLEFLIYFQGNSAPDKSGLPSDRFSAERTGGSVSTLTIQRTQQEDSAVYLCASSLAGQGNQPQHFGDGTRLSIL.

The V call is TRBV6-5, the J call TRBJ2-3; D may match TRBD1 or TRBD2 (6 bases each). CDR3 length: 14 residues. Trimming pared 0 bases from V and 7 bases from J, leaving 11 bases between. Per the germline V gene, CDR1 is MNHEY and CDR2 is SVGAGI. The CDR3 loop reads CASSYSKGGNTQYF. Written as DNA, the CDR3 is TGTGCCAGCAGTTACTCGAAGGGGGGCAATACGCAGTATTTT.

This chain uses TRBV10-1 with TRBJ2-1, with 8 positions matching TRBD1. The CDR3 length is 16 residues. Germline V gene sequence: CDR1 WNHNN, CDR2 SYGVQD (reference sequence). Trimming removed 3 bases from V and 7 bases from J; junction bases left unmatched: 11. CDR3 nucleotide sequence: TGCGCCAGCAGTGATACTATCAGGGGGCTGAAGAATGAGCAGTTCTTC. It yields the protein CASSDTIRGLKNEQFF.

J is TRBJ1-5 and V is TRBV6-1; no clear D gene. CDR3 size: 13 residues. Trimming took off 4 bases at V and 7 bases at J, with 11 bases between the two ends. Germline loops: CDR1 MNHNS, CDR2 SASEGT. The CDR3 DNA follows: TGTGCCAGCAGTGCCTCTACCCCCCAGCCCCAGCATTTT. This gives the protein CASSASTPQPQHF.

V and J are TRBV6-6 and TRBJ1-1, with a weak D call TRBD1 (5 bases). Looked up from germline, CDR1 is MNHNY and CDR2 is SVGAGI (reference sequence). The CDR3 sequence is 14 residues long. Trimming stripped 7 bases from V and 0 bases from J, with 12 bases between. CDR3 bases: TGTGCCAGCATTACGGGACGTTTGAACACTGAAGCTTTCTTT. Protein product: CASITGRLNTEAFF.

The CDR3 DNA reads TGTGCCAGCAGTGAAGCGGGAGTGGCCACAGATACGCAGTATTTT. It specifies CASSEAGVATDTQYF. The rearrangement links TRBV6-1 to TRBJ2-3; TRBD2 is a possible D gene (5 bases). This CDR3 contains 15 residues. The V gene's germline CDR1 is MNHNS and CDR2 SASEGT. Trimming shortened V by 0 bases and J by 2 bases, and 9 bases separated the two germline ends.

The CDR3 loop reads CASSSGPELAGGGGELFF. Written as DNA, the CDR3 is TGTGCCAGCAGCTCTGGGCCCGAACTAGCGGGAGGAGGTGGGGAGCTGTTTTTT. The genes are TRBV7-6 and TRBJ2-2; TRBD2 matches 12 bases. Germline-derived CDR1 and CDR2 are SGHVS and FNYEAQ. The CDR3 consists of 18 residues. The trim removed 4 bases at V and 8 bases at J, leaving 14 bases unmatched. The full variable domain, in which reference TRBV7-6 and TRBJ2-2 provide the parts outside the CDR3, is GAGVSQSPRYKVTKRGQDVALRCDPISGHVSLYWYRQALGQGPEFLTYFNYEAQQDKSGLPNDRFSAERPEGSISTLTIQRTEQRDSAMYRCASSSGPELAGGGGELFFGEGSRLTVL.

The chain carries TRBV5-1 and TRBJ1-1, with a tentative D call TRBD1 (6 bases). V was pared by 5 bases and J by 2 bases, with 16 bases between. The CDR3 runs 15 residues. CDR1 is SGHRS, CDR2 YFSETQ, per germline. In nucleotides, the CDR3 is TGCGCCAGCAGGGTGGGGGACACAAGAAACACTGAAGCTTTCTTT. Its protein is CASRVGDTRNTEAFF.

The V gene is TRBV19, the J gene TRBJ2-2; D might be TRBD1 (6 bases). V lost 3 bases, J lost 4 bases, and 12 bases lay in between. CDR1 and CDR2 (germline): LNHDA, SQIVND (reference sequence). CDR3 length: 15 residues. The CDR3 loop reads CASSIQGRATGELFF. For the CDR3, the DNA is TGTGCCAGTAGTATCCAGGGGCGCGCCACCGGGGAGCTGTTTTTT.

V usage is TRBV5-6 and J usage is TRBJ1-2; no clear D gene. The CDR3 is 13 residues long. Per the germline V gene, CDR1 is SGHDT and CDR2 is YYEEEE. Trimming took 7 bases from V and 2 from J, leaving 12 bases between them. The CDR3 loop reads CASGPRANYGYTF. Here the CDR3 DNA reads TGTGCCAGCGGACCGCGGGCCAACTATGGCTACACCTTC.

This chain links TRBV5-5 with TRBJ2-7, with 8 bases lining up with TRBD2. J was trimmed by 5 bases and V by 4 bases; bases with no gene match: 2. Germline V lookup: CDR1 SGHKS, CDR2 YYEKEE (reference sequence). This CDR3 is built from 12 residues. As DNA, the CDR3 is TGTGCCAGCAGCCGGGGGGGGGACGAGCAGTACTTC. Its translation is CASSRGGDEQYF.

V and J are TRBV28 and TRBJ2-7; the D call may be TRBD1 or TRBD2 (5 bases each). The CDR3 runs 15 residues. The ends were cut back, 6 bases at V and 0 bases at J, with 15 bases in the middle. Germline V gene lookup returns CDR1 MDHEN and CDR2 SYDVKM. Written as DNA, the CDR3 is TGTGCCAGCAGCTACCCCGGGACGGACTCCTACGAGCAGTACTTC. The encoded protein is CASSYPGTDSYEQYF.

The chain is built from TRBV5-8 and TRBJ1-3; D not resolved. V dropped 0 bases and J dropped 4 bases, with 11 bases sitting between them. This CDR3 spans 15 amino acids. Germline CDR1 SGHTS, CDR2 YDEGEE. CDR3 residues: CASSLDWGAGNTIYF. CDR3 sequence (DNA): TGTGCCAGCAGCTTGGATTGGGGTGCGGGAAACACCATATATTTT.

The sample holds a few counts of this clone. CDR3 in DNA: TGCAGCGTTGGATCGGGATTGGGCTATGGCTACACCTTC. Translating gives CSVGSGLGYGYTF. The rearrangement links TRBV29-1 to TRBJ1-2; no definite D call. CDR1 SQVTM and CDR2 ANQGSEA come from the germline V gene. The CDR3 totals 13 residues. V was cut by 4 bases and J by 4 bases, with 13 bases left in between.

V usage is TRBV6-5 and J usage is TRBJ2-2; 10 nucleotides agree with TRBD1. This CDR3 comprises 13 residues. Germline-derived CDR1 and CDR2 are MNHEY and SVGAGI. The trim removed 6 bases at V and 9 bases at J, leaving 4 bases unmatched. The CDR3 sequence: CASRGTGDRELFF. DNA for the CDR3: TGTGCCAGCAGGGGGACAGGGGACAGGGAGCTGTTTTTT.

V usage is TRBV6-5 and J usage is TRBJ1-2; D unresolved. CDR3 length: 15 residues. V gave up 2 bases and J gave up 5 bases, with 15 bases separating them. From germline, CDR1 is MNHEY and CDR2 SVGAGI. This chain's CDR3 is CASSYDHTTAYGYTF. Written as DNA, the CDR3 is TGTGCCAGCAGTTACGACCACACCACAGCATATGGCTACACCTTC.

This chain joins TRBV7-9 and TRBJ1-5; D gene uncertain. In germline, CDR1 is SEHNR, CDR2 FQNEAQ (reference sequence). V was cut by 1 base and J by 4 bases, with 2 bases left in between. The CDR3 has 12 amino acids. The CDR3 DNA sequence: TGTGCCAGCAGCTTAGGTAATCAGCCCCAGCATTTT. Amino acids: CASSLGNQPQHF. Full variable domain (remainder filled in from reference TRBV7-9 and TRBJ1-5): DTGVSQNPRHKITKRGQNVTFRCDPISEHNRLYWYRQTLGQGPEFLTYFQNEAQLEKSRLLSDRFSAERPKGSFSTLEIQRTEQGDSAMYLCASSLGNQPQHFGDGTRLSIL.

The gene calls are TRBV7-2 and TRBJ1-4; no clear D. Germline CDR1 reads SGHTA; CDR2 reads FQGNSA. V lost 3 bases and J 7 bases, leaving 3 bases between the germline ends. The CDR3 has 11 amino acids. The CDR3 loop is CASSLSEKLFF. The DNA of the CDR3 is TGTGCCAGCAGCTTGAGTGAAAAACTGTTTTTT.

The J gene is TRBJ1-1, the V gene TRBV30, with D tentatively TRBD1 (5 bases). The germline gives CDR1 GTSNPN, CDR2 SVGIG (reference sequence). Trimming shortened V by 2 bases and J by 1 base, and 8 bases separated the two germline ends. There are 13 residues in the CDR3. CDR3 coding DNA: TGTGCCTGGAGTCCTACAGGGAACACTGAAGCTTTCTTT. Translating it yields CAWSPTGNTEAFF.

The chain uses TRBV7-9 and TRBJ2-3, with D tentatively TRBD1 or TRBD2 (7 bases each). Germline CDR1 and CDR2: SEHNR and FQNEAQ (reference sequence). The ends were cut back, 5 bases at V and 5 bases at J, with 11 bases in the middle. This CDR3 comprises 13 residues. The CDR3 nucleotides read TGTGCCAGCAGCCAGGGGGGGAGAGATACGCAGTATTTT. This encodes CASSQGGRDTQYF.

For the CDR3, the DNA is TGTGCCAGCAGCCTACGGACGGAACGCTGGTCACCCCTCCACTTT. Translated: CASSLRTERWSPLHF. The chain recombines TRBV5-4 with TRBJ1-6; D uncertain. Germline CDR1 and CDR2: SGHNT and YYREEE (reference sequence). Trimming removed 4 bases from V and 10 bases from J, with 18 bases in between. The CDR3 runs to 15 residues.

The CDR3 is CASSLGGNTQYF. Here the CDR3 DNA reads TGTGCCAGCAGTTTGGGCGGAAATACGCAGTATTTT. J is TRBJ2-3 and V is TRBV6-5; no definite D call. The germline V gene has CDR1 MNHEY and CDR2 SVGAGI. This CDR3 region has 12 residues. The germline V and J ends were trimmed by 4 bases and 7 bases, with 9 bases remaining between them.